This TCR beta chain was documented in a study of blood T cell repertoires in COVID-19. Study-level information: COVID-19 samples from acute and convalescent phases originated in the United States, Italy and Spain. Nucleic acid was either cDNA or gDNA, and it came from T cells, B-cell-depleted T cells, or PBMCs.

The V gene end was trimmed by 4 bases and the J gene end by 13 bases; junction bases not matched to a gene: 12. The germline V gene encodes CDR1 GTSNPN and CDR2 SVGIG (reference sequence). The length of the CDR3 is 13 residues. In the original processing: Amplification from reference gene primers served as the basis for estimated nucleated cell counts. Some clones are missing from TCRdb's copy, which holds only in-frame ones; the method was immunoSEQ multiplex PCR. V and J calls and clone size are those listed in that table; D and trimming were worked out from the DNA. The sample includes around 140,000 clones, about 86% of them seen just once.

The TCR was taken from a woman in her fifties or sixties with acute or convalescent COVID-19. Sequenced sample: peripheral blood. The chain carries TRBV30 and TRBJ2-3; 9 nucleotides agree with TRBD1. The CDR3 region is CAWTQIGGQGKYF. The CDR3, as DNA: TGTGCCTGGACCCAGATCGGGGGACAGGGAAAGTATTTT.